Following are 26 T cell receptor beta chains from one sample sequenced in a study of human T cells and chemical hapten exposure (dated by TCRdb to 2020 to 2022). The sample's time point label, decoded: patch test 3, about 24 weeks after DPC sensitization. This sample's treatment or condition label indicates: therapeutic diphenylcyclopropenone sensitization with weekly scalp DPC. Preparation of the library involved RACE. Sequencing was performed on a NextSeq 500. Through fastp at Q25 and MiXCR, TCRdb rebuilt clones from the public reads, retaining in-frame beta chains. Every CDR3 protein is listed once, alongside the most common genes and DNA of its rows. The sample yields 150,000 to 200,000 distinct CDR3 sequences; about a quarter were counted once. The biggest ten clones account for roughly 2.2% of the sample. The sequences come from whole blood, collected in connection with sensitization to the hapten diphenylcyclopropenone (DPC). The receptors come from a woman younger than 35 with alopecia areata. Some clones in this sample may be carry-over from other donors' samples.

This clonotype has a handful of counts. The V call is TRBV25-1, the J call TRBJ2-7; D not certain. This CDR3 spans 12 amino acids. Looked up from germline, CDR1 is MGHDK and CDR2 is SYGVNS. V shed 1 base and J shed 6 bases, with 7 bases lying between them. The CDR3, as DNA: TGTGCCAGCAGTGAATCGAGAGGCGAGCAGTACTTC. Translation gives CASSESRGEQYF.

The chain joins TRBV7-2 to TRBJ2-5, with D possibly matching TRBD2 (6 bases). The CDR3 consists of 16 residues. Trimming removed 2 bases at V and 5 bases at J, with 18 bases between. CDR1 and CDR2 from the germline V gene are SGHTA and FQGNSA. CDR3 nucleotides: TGTGCCAGCAGCTTACCGGGACCCGGGGGAGTCGAGACCCAGTACTTC. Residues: CASSLPGPGGVETQYF.

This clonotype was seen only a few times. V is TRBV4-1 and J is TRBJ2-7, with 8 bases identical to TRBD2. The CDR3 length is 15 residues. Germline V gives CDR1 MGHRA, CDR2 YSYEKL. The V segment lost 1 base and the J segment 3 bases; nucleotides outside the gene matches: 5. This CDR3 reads CASSQVGTRNYEQYF. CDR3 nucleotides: TGCGCCAGCAGCCAAGTGGGGACTAGGAACTACGAGCAGTACTTC.

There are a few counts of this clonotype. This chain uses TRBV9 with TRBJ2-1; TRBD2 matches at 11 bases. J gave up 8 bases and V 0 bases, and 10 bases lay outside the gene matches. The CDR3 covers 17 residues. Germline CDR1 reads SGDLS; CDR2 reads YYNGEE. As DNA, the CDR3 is TGTGCCAGCAGCGTAGCAACCGGACTAGCGGGTTTCCATGAGCAGTTCTTC. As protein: CASSVATGLAGFHEQFF. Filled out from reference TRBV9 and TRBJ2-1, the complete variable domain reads DSGVTQTPKHLITATGQRVTLRCSPRSGDLSVYWYQQSLDQGLQFLIQYYNGEERAKGNILERFSAQQFPDLHSELNLSSLELGDSALYFCASSVATGLAGFHEQFFGPGTRLTVL.

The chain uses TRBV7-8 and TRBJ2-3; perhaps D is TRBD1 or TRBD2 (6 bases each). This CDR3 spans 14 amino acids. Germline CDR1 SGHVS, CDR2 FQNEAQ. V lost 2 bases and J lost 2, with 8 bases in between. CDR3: CASSLRGHTDTQYF. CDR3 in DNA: TGTGCCAGCAGCTTACGGGGGCACACAGATACGCAGTATTTT.

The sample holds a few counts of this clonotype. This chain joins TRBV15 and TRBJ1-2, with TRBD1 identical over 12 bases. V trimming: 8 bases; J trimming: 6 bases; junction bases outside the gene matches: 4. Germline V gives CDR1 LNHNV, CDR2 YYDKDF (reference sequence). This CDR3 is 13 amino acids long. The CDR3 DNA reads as TGTGCCACCGGGGGACAGGGGGCGAATGGCTACACCTTC. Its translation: CATGGQGANGYTF.

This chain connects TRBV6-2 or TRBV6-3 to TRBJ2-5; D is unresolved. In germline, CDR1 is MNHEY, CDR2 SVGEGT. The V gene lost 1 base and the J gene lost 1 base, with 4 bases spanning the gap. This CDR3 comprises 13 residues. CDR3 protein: CASSYWLQETQYF. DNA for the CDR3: TGTGCCAGCAGTTACTGGCTCCAAGAGACCCAGTACTTC.

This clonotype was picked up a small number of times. The CDR3, as DNA: TGTGCCATCAGTGAGTCAAGTTACGAGCAGTACTTC. Its translation: CAISESSYEQYF. This chain joins TRBV10-3 and TRBJ2-7, with no clear D. The germline V gene has CDR1 ENHRY and CDR2 SYGVKD. CDR3 size: 12 residues. Deletions cut 0 bases from V and 4 bases from J, with 4 bases between.

The CDR3, as DNA: TGCAGCGTGCGGACAGGGGGCTACTATGGCTACACCTTC. Its protein is CSVRTGGYYGYTF. The chain uses TRBV29-1 and TRBJ1-2; 11 bases are shared with TRBD1. Germline CDR1 and CDR2: SQVTM and ANQGSEA. V shed 6 bases and J 3 bases; nucleotides not matched to a gene: 3. The CDR3 totals 13 residues.

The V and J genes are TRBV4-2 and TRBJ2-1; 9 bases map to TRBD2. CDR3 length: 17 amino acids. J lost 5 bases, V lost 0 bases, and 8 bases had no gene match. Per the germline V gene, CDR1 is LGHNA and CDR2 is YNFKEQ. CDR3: CASSQEHYGGGDNEQFF. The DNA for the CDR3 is TGTGCCAGCAGCCAAGAACACTACGGCGGGGGGGACAATGAGCAGTTCTTC.

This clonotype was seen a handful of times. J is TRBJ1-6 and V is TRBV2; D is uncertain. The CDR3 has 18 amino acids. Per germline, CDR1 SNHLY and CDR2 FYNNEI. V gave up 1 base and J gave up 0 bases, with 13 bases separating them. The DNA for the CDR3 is TGTGCCAGCAGTGAAGTGGGTGGTGGAAGCTCCTATAATTCACCCCTCCACTTT. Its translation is CASSEVGGGSSYNSPLHF.

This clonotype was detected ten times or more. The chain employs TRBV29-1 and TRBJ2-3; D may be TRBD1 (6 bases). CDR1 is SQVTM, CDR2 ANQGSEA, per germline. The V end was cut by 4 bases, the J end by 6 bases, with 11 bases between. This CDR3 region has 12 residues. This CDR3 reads CSVVSQGDTQYF. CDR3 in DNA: TGCAGCGTTGTAAGCCAGGGGGATACGCAGTATTTT.

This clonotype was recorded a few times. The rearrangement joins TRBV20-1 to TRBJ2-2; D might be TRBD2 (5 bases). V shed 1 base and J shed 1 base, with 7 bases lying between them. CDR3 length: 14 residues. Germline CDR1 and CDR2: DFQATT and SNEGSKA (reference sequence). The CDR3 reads CSARARVNTGELFF. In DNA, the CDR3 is TGCAGTGCTAGAGCGCGGGTGAACACCGGGGAGCTGTTTTTT.

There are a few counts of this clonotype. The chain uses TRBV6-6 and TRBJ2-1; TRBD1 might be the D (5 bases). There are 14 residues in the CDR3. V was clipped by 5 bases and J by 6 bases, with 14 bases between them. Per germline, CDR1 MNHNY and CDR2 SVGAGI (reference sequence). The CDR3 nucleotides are TGTGCCAGCAGTACCGACAGCCTCGTCAATGAGCAGTTCTTC. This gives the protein CASSTDSLVNEQFF.

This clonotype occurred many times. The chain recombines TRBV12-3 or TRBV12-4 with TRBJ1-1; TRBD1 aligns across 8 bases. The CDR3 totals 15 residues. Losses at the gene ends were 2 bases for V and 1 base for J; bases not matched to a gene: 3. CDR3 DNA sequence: TGTGCCAGCAGTTTATCGACAGGGGCGAACACTGAAGCTTTCTTT. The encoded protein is CASSLSTGANTEAFF.

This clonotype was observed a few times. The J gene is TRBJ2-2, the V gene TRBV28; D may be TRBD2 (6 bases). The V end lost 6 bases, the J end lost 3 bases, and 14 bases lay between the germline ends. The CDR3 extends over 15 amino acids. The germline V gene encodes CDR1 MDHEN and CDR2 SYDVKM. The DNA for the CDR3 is TGTGCCAGCAGATCGATGGGCGGGGACACCGGGGAGCTGTTTTTT. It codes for CASRSMGGDTGELFF.

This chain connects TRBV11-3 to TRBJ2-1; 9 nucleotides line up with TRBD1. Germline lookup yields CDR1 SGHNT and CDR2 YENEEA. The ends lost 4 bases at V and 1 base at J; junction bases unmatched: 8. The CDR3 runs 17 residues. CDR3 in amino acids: CASSSGRQGESYNEQFF. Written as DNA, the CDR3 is TGTGCCAGCAGCTCCGGGAGACAGGGGGAATCCTACAATGAGCAGTTCTTC.

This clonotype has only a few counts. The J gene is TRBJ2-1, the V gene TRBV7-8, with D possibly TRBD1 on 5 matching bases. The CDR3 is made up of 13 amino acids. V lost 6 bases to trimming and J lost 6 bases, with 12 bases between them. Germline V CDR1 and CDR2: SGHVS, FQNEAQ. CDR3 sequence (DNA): TGTGCCAGCAGGCCAGGGAACCTCAATGAGCAGTTCTTC. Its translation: CASRPGNLNEQFF. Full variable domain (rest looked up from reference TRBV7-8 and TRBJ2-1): GAGVSQSPRYKVAKRGQDVALRCDPISGHVSLFWYQQALGQGPEFLTYFQNEAQLDKSGLPSDRFFAERPEGSVSTLKIQRTQQEDSAVYLCASRPGNLNEQFFGPGTRLTVL.

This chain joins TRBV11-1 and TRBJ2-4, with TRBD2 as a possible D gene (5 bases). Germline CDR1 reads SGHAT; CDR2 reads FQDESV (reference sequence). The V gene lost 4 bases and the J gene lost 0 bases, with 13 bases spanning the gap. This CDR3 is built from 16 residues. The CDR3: CASSSTTRVAKNIQYF. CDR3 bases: TGTGCCAGCAGCTCCACCACTAGGGTAGCCAAAAACATTCAGTACTTC.

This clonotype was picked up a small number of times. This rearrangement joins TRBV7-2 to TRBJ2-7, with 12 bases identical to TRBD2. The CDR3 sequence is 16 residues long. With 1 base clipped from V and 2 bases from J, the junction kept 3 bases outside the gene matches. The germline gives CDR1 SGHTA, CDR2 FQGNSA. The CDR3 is CASSLELAGGPYEQYF. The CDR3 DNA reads TGTGCCAGCAGCTTAGAGCTAGCGGGAGGGCCCTACGAGCAGTACTTC.

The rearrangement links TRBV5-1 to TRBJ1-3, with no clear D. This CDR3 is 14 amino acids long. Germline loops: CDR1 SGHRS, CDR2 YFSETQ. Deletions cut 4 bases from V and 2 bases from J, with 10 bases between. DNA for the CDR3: TGCGCCAGCAGCGAGAGAGGGCCTGGAAACACCATATATTTT. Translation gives CASSERGPGNTIYF.

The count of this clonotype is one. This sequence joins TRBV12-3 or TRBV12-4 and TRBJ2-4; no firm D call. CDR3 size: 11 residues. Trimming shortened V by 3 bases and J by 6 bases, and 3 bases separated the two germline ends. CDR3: CASSLTNIQYF. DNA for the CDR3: TGTGCCAGCAGTTTGACAAACATTCAGTACTTC.

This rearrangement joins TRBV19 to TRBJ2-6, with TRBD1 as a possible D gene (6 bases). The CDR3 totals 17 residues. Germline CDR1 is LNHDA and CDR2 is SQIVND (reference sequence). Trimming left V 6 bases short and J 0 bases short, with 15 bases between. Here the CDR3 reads CASSNRAIVSGANVLTF. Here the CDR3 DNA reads TGTGCCAGTAGCAACAGGGCTATTGTCTCTGGGGCCAACGTCCTGACTTTC.

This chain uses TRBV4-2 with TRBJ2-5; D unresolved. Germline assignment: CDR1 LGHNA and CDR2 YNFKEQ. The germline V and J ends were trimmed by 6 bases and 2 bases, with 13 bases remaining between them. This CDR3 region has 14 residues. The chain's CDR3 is CASSPGRKQETQYF. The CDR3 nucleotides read TGTGCCAGCAGTCCAGGACGGAAACAAGAGACCCAGTACTTC.

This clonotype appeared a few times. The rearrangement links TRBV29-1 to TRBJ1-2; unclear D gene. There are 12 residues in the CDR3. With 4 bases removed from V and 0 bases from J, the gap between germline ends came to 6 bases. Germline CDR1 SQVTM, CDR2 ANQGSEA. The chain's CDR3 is CSVGGANYGYTF. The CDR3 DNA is TGCAGCGTTGGGGGAGCTAACTATGGCTACACCTTC.

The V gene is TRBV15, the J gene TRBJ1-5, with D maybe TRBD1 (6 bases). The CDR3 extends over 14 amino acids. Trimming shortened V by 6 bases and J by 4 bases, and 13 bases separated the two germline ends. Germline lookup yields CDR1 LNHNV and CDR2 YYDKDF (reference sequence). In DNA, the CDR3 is TGTGCCACCAGAGAAAGAACAGGGAATCAGCCCCAGCATTTT. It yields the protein CATRERTGNQPQHF.